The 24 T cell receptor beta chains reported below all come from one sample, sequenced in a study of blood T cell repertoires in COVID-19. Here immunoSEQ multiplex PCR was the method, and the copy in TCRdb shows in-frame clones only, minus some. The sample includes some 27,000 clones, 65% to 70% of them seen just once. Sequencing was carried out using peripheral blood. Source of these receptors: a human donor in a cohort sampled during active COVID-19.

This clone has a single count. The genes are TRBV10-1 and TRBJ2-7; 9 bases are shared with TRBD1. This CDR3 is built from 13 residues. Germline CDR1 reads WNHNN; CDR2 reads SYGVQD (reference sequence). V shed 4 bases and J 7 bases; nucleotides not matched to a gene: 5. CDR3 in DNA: TGCGCCAGCAGTGGGGACAGGGTCGGGGAGCAGTACTTC. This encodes CASSGDRVGEQYF.

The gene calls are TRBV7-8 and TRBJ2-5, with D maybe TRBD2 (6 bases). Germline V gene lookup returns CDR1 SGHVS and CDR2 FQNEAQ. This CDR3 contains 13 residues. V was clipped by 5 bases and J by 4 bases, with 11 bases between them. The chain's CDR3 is CASSHLATETQYF. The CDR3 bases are TGTGCCAGCAGCCACCTAGCGACAGAGACCCAGTACTTC.

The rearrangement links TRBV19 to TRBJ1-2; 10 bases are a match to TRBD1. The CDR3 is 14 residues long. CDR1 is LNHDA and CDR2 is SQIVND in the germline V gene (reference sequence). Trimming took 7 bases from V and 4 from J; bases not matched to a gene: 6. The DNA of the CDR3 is TGTGCCAGTATGAAAGACAGGGGGCTCTATGGCTACACCTTC. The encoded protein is CASMKDRGLYGYTF.

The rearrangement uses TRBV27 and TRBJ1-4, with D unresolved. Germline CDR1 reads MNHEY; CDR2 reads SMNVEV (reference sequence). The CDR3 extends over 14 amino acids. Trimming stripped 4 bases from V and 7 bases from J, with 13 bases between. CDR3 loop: CASSSTQAGEKLFF. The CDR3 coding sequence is TGTGCCAGCAGTTCCACCCAGGCGGGTGAAAAACTGTTTTTT.

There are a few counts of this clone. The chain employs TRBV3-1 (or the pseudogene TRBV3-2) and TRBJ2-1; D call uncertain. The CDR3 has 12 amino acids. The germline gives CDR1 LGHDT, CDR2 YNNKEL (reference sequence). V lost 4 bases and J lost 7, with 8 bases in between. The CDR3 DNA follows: TGTGCCAGCAGCCTTAGAGGAAATGAGCAGTTCTTC. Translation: CASSLRGNEQFF.

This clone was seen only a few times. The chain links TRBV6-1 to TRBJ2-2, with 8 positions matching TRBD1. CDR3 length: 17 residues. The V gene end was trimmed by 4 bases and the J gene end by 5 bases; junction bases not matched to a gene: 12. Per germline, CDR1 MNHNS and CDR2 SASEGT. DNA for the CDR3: TGTGCCAGCAGTGGCCGATCAGGGGGCGCGGGGACCGGGGAGCTGTTTTTT. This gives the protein CASSGRSGGAGTGELFF.

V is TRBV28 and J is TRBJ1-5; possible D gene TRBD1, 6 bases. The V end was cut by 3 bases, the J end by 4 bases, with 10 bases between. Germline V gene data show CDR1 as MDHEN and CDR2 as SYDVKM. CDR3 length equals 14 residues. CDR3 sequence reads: CASSLGRGNQPQHF. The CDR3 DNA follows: TGTGCCAGCAGTTTGGGAAGGGGGAATCAGCCCCAGCATTTT.

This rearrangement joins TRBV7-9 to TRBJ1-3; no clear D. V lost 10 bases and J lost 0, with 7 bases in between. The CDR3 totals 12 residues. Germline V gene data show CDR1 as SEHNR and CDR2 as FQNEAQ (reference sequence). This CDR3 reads CATERSGNTIYF. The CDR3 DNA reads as TGTGCCACCGAGCGCTCTGGAAACACCATATATTTT.

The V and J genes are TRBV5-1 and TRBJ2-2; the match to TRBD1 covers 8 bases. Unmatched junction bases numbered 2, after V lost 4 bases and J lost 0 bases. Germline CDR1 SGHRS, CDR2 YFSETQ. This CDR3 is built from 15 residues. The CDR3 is CASSQDRANTGELFF. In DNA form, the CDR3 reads TGCGCCAGCAGCCAGGACAGGGCGAACACCGGGGAGCTGTTTTTT.

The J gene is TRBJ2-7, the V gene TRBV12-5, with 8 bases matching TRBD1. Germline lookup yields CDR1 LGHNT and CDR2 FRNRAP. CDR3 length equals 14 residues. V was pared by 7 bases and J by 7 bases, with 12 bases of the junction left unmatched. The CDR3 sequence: CASAREQGAREQYF. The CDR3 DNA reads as TGTGCTAGTGCCAGAGAGCAGGGGGCTCGGGAGCAGTACTTC. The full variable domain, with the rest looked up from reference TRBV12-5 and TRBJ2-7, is DARVTQTPRHKVTEMGQEVTMRCQPILGHNTVFWYRQTMMQGLELLAYFRNRAPLDDSGMPKDRFSAEMPDATLATLKIQPSEPRDSAVYFCASAREQGAREQYFGPGTRLTVT.

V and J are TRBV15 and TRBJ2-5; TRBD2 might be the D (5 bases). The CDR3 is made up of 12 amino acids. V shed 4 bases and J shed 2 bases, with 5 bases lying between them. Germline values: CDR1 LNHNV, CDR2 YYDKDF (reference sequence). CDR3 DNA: TGTGCCACCAGCACGGGACAAGAGACCCAGTACTTC. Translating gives CATSTGQETQYF.

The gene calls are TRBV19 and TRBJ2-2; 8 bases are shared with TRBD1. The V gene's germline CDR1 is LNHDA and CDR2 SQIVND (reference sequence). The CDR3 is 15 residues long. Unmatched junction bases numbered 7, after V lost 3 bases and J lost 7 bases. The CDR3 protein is CASSIVTGAGGELFF. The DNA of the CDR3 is TGTGCCAGTAGTATCGTGACAGGGGCAGGCGGGGAGCTGTTTTTT. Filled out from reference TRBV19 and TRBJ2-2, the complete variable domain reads DGGITQSPKYLFRKEGQNVTLSCEQNLNHDAMYWYRQDPGQGLRLIYYSQIVNDFQKGDIAEGYSVSREKKESFPLTVTSAQKNPTAFYLCASSIVTGAGGELFFGEGSRLTVL.

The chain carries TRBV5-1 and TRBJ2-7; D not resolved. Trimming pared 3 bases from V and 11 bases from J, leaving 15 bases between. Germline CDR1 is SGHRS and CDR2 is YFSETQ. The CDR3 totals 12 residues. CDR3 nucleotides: TGCGCCAGCAGCTCCGAGGTTGATCCCAAGTACTTC. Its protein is CASSSEVDPKYF.

DNA of the CDR3: TGTGCCAGCAGTTACCGCGTAGGCGGAGGGTCCTACGAGCAGTACTTC. It specifies CASSYRVGGGSYEQYF. V usage is TRBV6-6 and J usage is TRBJ2-7, with D possibly matching TRBD2 (6 bases). Trimming left V 2 bases short and J 1 base short, with 15 bases between. The CDR3 extends over 16 amino acids. Germline lookup yields CDR1 MNHNY and CDR2 SVGAGI (reference sequence).

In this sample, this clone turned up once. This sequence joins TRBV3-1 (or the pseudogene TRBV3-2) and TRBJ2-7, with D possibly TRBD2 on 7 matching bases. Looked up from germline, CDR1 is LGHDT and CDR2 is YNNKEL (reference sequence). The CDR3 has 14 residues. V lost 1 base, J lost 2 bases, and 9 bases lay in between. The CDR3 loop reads CASSQGGGPYEQYF. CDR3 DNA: TGTGCCAGCAGCCAAGGGGGGGGGCCCTACGAGCAGTACTTC.

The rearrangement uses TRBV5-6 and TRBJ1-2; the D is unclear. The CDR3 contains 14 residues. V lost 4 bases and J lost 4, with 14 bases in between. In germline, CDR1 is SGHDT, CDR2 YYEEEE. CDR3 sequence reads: CASSRVASAYGYTF. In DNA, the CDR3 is TGTGCCAGCAGCCGGGTCGCGTCCGCCTATGGCTACACCTTC.

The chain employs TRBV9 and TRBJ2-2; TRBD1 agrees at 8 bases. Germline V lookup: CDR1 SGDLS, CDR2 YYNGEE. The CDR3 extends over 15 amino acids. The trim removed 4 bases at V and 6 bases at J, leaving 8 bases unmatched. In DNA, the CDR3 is TGTGCCAGCAGCTTAGGACAGGGCCGGGCCGGGGAGCTGTTTTTT. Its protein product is CASSLGQGRAGELFF.

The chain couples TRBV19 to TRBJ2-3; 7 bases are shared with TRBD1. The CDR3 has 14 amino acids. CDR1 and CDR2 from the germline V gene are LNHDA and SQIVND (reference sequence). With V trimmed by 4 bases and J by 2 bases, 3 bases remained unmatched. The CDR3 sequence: CASSKQGNTDTQYF. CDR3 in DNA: TGTGCCAGTAGTAAACAGGGGAACACAGATACGCAGTATTTT. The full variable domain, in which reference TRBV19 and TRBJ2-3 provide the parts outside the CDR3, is DGGITQSPKYLFRKEGQNVTLSCEQNLNHDAMYWYRQDPGQGLRLIYYSQIVNDFQKGDIAEGYSVSREKKESFPLTVTSAQKNPTAFYLCASSKQGNTDTQYFGPGTRLTVL.

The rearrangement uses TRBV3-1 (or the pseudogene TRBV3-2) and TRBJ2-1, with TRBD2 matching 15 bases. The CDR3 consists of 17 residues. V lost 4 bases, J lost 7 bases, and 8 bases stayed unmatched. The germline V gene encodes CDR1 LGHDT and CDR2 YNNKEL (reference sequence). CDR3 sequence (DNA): TGTGCCAGCAGCCCTTTCAGCGGGACTAGCGGGAGGAATGAGCAGTTCTTC. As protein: CASSPFSGTSGRNEQFF.

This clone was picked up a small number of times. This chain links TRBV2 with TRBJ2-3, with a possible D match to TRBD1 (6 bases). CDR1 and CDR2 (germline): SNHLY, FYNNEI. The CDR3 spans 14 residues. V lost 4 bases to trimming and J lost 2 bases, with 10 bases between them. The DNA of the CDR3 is TGTGCCAGCAGTGCTGGGGGCTACACAGATACGCAGTATTTT. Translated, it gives CASSAGGYTDTQYF.

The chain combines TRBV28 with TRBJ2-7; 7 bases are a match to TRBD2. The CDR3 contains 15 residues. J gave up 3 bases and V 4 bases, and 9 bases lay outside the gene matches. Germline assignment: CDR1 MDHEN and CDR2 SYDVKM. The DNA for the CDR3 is TGTGCCAGCAGTTATCCCGGGAGGACCATCTACGAGCAGTACTTC. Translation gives CASSYPGRTIYEQYF.

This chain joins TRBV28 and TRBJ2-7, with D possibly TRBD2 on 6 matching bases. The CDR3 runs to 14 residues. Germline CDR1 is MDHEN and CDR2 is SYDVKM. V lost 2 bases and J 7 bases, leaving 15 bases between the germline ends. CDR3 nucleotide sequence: TGTGCCAGCAGTTTAGCGGGCCCTGGAGGGGAGCAGTACTTC. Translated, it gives CASSLAGPGGEQYF.

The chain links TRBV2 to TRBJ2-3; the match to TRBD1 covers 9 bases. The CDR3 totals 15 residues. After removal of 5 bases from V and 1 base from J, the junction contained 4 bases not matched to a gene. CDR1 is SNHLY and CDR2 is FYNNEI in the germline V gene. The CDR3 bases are TGTGCCAGCAGTAAAAGGACAGGGGGCACAGATACGCAGTATTTT. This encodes CASSKRTGGTDTQYF.

The DNA for the CDR3 is TGTGCCAGCAGCCAAGGGGTGGGCATAAGGAACACTGAAGCTTTCTTT. Translation gives CASSQGVGIRNTEAFF. The rearrangement joins TRBV14 to TRBJ1-1; D uncertain. The germline V gene encodes CDR1 SGHDN and CDR2 FVKESK. V gave up 1 base and J gave up 1 base, with 13 bases separating them. CDR3 length: 16 amino acids.